Listed below are T cell receptor beta chains from one sample, sequenced in a study of T-cell reconstitution after alpha-beta-depleted transplantation in children. TCRdb called the PCR reads again in MiXCR, with one record for every CDR3 protein. Altogether about 240,000 distinct CDR3 sequences are present, more than 10% being singletons, with the ten largest covering roughly 2.6%. Material: PBMCs from the stem cell graft donor, obtained from the stem cell graft. These receptors were taken from a human donor who donated a stem cell graft to a child with acute lymphoblastic leukemia. CDR3s include the opening cysteine and the closing phenylalanine or tryptophan. Each record gives: clone size, D gene, J gene, V gene, CDR3 DNA, CDR3 protein. D genes are given only for firm matches. The size of a clone is reported for some rows only, either as once, few or many, or as a class for expanded clones.

NA,TRBD1,TRBJ2-3,TRBV5-4,TGTGCCAGCAGTTGGGACAGCATAAGCACAGATACGCAGTATTTT,CASSWDSISTDTQYF
many,TRBD2,TRBJ2-1,TRBV11-2,TGTGCCAGCAGCCCGACTAGCGGGGGGGCTAGCTCCTACAATGAGCAGTTCTTC,CASSPTSGGASSYNEQFF
many,NA,TRBJ2-1,TRBV12-3/TRBV12-4,TGTGCCAGCAGTTTTCGTAGTAGCTTAGATGAGCAGTTCTTC,CASSFRSSLDEQFF
many,NA,TRBJ1-5,TRBV15,TGTGCCACCAGCGGGACACCGAGGCTTAATCAGCCCCAGCATTTT,CATSGTPRLNQPQHF
many,TRBD2,TRBJ2-5,TRBV7-9,TGTGCCAGCAGCGCTGGGGGTAGCGGGGGCCTCCAAGAGACCCAGTACTTC,CASSAGGSGGLQETQYF
many,NA,TRBJ2-7,TRBV20-1,TGCAGTGCTAGAGCCGTGACAGTTACCTACGAGCAGTACTTC,CSARAVTVTYEQYF
NA,NA,TRBJ2-1,TRBV6-2/TRBV6-3,TGTGCCAGCAGTAACTTTGCCAGCTCCTACAATGAGCAGTTCTTC,CASSNFASSYNEQFF
many,NA,TRBJ2-7,TRBV6-2/TRBV6-3,TGTGCCAGTAGCACGGTGGATGGAGAGCAGTACTTC,CASSTVDGEQYF
many,TRBD2,TRBJ2-7,TRBV6-5,TGTGCCAGCAGTTACACTAGCGGGGGCTACGAGCAGTACTTC,CASSYTSGGYEQYF
NA,NA,TRBJ2-7,TRBV20-1,TGCAGTGCTAAGGGAGCGAGCTACGAGCAGTACTTC,CSAKGASYEQYF
NA,NA,TRBJ2-4,TRBV7-9,TGTGCCAGCAGCTTAGGCACTGATATGGAGCGAAACATTCAGTACTTC,CASSLGTDMERNIQYF
many,NA,TRBJ2-5,TRBV25-1,TGTGCCAGCAGTGAAGGCGGCCGGGTATTTCGGGAGACCCAGTACTTC,CASSEGGRVFRETQYF
many,NA,TRBJ1-5,TRBV28,TGTGCCAGCAGTTTAAATGATCAGCCCCAGCATTTT,CASSLNDQPQHF
many,TRBD1,TRBJ1-5,TRBV5-5,TGTGCCAGCAGCTTGGGTGGGACAGGCGTATTGGGTCAGCCCCAGCATTTT,CASSLGGTGVLGQPQHF
many,NA,TRBJ1-1,TRBV10-3,TGTGCCATCAGTGAACGAGGCCCGAACACTGAAGCTTTCTTT,CAISERGPNTEAFF
once,TRBD1,TRBJ1-2,TRBV27,TGTGCCAGCAGTTTTAGACAGGGATACGGCTACACCTTC,CASSFRQGYGYTF
many,NA,TRBJ2-3,TRBV6-1,TGTGCCAGCAGTGAAGCGACGGGGTTATCAGATACGCAGTATTTT,CASSEATGLSDTQYF
many,NA,TRBJ2-2,TRBV7-7,TGTGCCAGCAGACCGGGACAGAACACCGGGGAGCTGTTTTTT,CASRPGQNTGELFF
NA,NA,TRBJ2-7,TRBV20-1,TGCAGTGCTAGAGATCTGAGCCCAGAAACCTACGAGCAGTACTTC,CSARDLSPETYEQYF
many,NA,TRBJ1-5,TRBV6-1,TGTGCCAGCACAGAAGAGGCGGGGATCCTATCGGGACAGCCCCAGCATTTT,CASTEEAGILSGQPQHF
many,TRBD1,TRBJ1-1,TRBV12-3/TRBV12-4,TGTGCCAGCAGTCCCCGACAGGGTAACTGGGCCACTGAAGCTTTCTTT,CASSPRQGNWATEAFF
few,NA,TRBJ2-7,TRBV20-1,TGCAGTGCTAGCCACGCCGATACAGGGCCAGGACGATACGAGCAGTACTTC,CSASHADTGPGRYEQYF
few,TRBD2,TRBJ2-1,TRBV18,TGTGCCAGCTCACCACAATCCCTGACTAGCGGGGAGCAGTTCTTC,CASSPQSLTSGEQFF
few,TRBD2,TRBJ2-7,TRBV20-1,TGCAGTGCTCCCCAGAGGTCGGGCGGGAGCTTCTACGAGCAGTACTTC,CSAPQRSGGSFYEQYF
many,NA,TRBJ2-1,TRBV7-2,TGTGCCAGCAGCGGAGAGGGATATAGCTCCTACAATGAGCAGTTCTTC,CASSGEGYSSYNEQFF
many,TRBD2,TRBJ2-1,TRBV7-2,TGTGCCAGCAGCCTCGAGTTCCGGACTAGCAATGAGCAGTTCTTC,CASSLEFRTSNEQFF
many,TRBD1,TRBJ2-5,TRBV7-9,TGTGCCAGCAGCTACTCCGGGACAGGGGAGCAAGAGACCCAGTACTTC,CASSYSGTGEQETQYF
many,NA,TRBJ2-5,TRBV6-2/TRBV6-3,TGTGCCAGCAGTAGGGCGTTCCGAGAGACCCAGTACTTC,CASSRAFRETQYF
NA,NA,TRBJ1-1,TRBV7-8,TGTGCCAGCAGCTTATCGGGCGGAGGAACGGGGGAAGCTTTCTTT,CASSLSGGGTGEAFF
once,NA,TRBJ1-1,TRBV5-4,TGTGCCAGCAGCTGGGGTAGCGACACTGAAGCTTTCTTT,CASSWGSDTEAFF
many,NA,TRBJ2-7,TRBV2,TGTGCCAGTGTAAGGTCCTACGAGCAGTACTTC,CASVRSYEQYF
NA,TRBD2,TRBJ2-1,TRBV29-1,TGCAGCGTTGCGGCGGGGGGGGACTACAATGAGCAGTTCTTC,CSVAAGGDYNEQFF